The rows below give T cell receptor beta chains drawn from one sample of a study of human T cells and chemical hapten exposure. TCRdb re-analysed the RACE reads in MiXCR, keeping a single row per CDR3 protein. In the table there are about 60,000 distinct CDR3 sequences, 9.3% of which are singletons. The sample in question was whole blood, obtained in connection with sensitization to the hapten diphenylcyclopropenone (DPC). These receptors all come from a woman between 40 and 50 years old with alopecia areata. Some clones in this sample may be carry-over from other donors' samples. The conserved cysteine and the conserved F or W are not part of the CDR3 here.

V	J	CDR3
TRBV4-1	TRBJ1-2	ASSQLVWDRSGYT
TRBV28	TRBJ1-5	ASRPPGTGPSGSNQPQH
TRBV11-1	TRBJ1-6	ASSLPGGPLH
TRBV7-9	TRBJ2-3	ASSLGEFSDTQY
TRBV13	TRBJ1-1	ASSLVFGGGGLRNTEAF
TRBV24-1	TRBJ2-1	ATSKKPTSAYNEQF
TRBV7-3	TRBJ2-1	ASSSQGTSGRYNEQF
TRBV7-2	TRBJ2-7	ASSRTSPTYEQY
TRBV14	TRBJ1-2	ASSSINIGEDGYT
TRBV5-1	TRBJ1-6	ASSFASENSPLH
TRBV12-3/TRBV12-4	TRBJ1-2	ASGTAPNYGYT
TRBV12-3/TRBV12-4	TRBJ2-3	ASGRDRYTDTQY
TRBV11-3	TRBJ2-3	ASSLQDSEPSTRRDSTDTQY
TRBV6-2/TRBV6-3	TRBJ2-1	ASSYSHSLNEQF
TRBV6-2/TRBV6-3	TRBJ2-6	ASSPGLSGANVPT
TRBV19	TRBJ1-2	ASAGEASNYGYT
TRBV20-1	TRBJ1-5	SARTGVDKPQH
TRBV12-3/TRBV12-4	TRBJ2-2	ASSPWDGPNPGELF
TRBV6-5	TRBJ1-3	ASSYQGLVSGNTIY
TRBV7-9	TRBJ2-7	ASSLALDMPYEQY
TRBV19	TRBJ2-5	ASSRGRLEETQY
TRBV7-6	TRBJ2-7	ASSFPRQGFHEQY
TRBV3-1	TRBJ2-5	ASSQVLSGEETQY
TRBV11-3	TRBJ2-2	ASSRRNTGELF
TRBV18	TRBJ1-6	ASSRDRENSPLH
TRBV29-1	TRBJ1-2	SVDRSNYGYT
TRBV28	TRBJ2-3	ASSFPPGTDTQY
TRBV24-1	TRBJ1-1	ATSDLNTEAF
TRBV9	TRBJ1-6	ASSVKGDNSPLH
TRBV12-3/TRBV12-4	TRBJ1-2	ASSLGPSSDYGYT
TRBV29-1	TRBJ2-7	SVGQTYEQY
TRBV25-1	TRBJ1-1	ASSQHRRTEAF
TRBV7-2	TRBJ2-3	ASSPAGHPTDTQY
TRBV6-1	TRBJ1-1	ASSRQMNTEAF
TRBV5-4	TRBJ2-7	ASSLGLATPYEQY
TRBV12-3/TRBV12-4	TRBJ2-2	ASSSHVDSKNTGELF
TRBV30	TRBJ2-3	AWGGYIDTDTQY
TRBV11-2	TRBJ2-2	ANQGTGELF
TRBV5-4	TRBJ1-5	ASSLHGQFNQPQH
TRBV24-1	TRBJ2-3	ATSLAGGPYPDTQY
TRBV2	TRBJ2-2	ASNWDTGELF
TRBV30	TRBJ2-5	AWSVIKGKETQY
TRBV29-1	TRBJ2-3	STRLGGTDTQY
TRBV7-2	TRBJ1-5	ASSPQGSQPQH
TRBV7-6	TRBJ2-7	ASSTPTPASYEQY
TRBV5-6	TRBJ1-4	ASSFGYTGTPTNEKLF
TRBV25-1	TRBJ2-3	ASQGHVTDTQY
TRBV6-6	TRBJ2-3	ASSGKLAGGDTQY
TRBV6-1	TRBJ2-7	ASSPNLAEQY
TRBV6-1	TRBJ2-7	ASSETAWYEQY
TRBV7-9	TRBJ2-3	ASSPAGARDTQY
TRBV29-1	TRBJ2-1	SVGSYNEQF
TRBV7-8	TRBJ2-5	ASGPGYQETQY
TRBV7-9	TRBJ2-7	ASSSDRDTLWEQY
TRBV14	TRBJ2-1	ASSSVLAGGVYNEQF